This TCR beta chain emerged from a study of T cells in Graves' hyperthyroidism and ophthalmopathy. Graves' hyperthyroidism was deemed stable given no ophthalmopathy progression within 18 months. Study conclusions and caveats: The model predicted ophthalmopathy a median around 6.5 months before onset.

A note on this clonotype: As yet, its antigen is unknown.

The CDR3 spans 14 residues. V lost 4 bases and J 6 bases, leaving 10 bases between the germline ends. Using RNA transcripts as the source, TCR beta CDR3 regions were amplified. HTBI primers were employed in a first-round RT-PCR of the TCR CDR3. One entry per CDR3 protein, called by TCRdb with MiXCR from the multiplex PCR reads. The sample holds around 760,000 distinct CDR3 sequences; just over 35% are singletons and the top ten take around 32%. This TCR came from a middle-aged woman with Graves' hyperthyroidism. The chain combines TRBV12-3 or TRBV12-4 with TRBJ1-6; possibly TRBD1 for D (5 bases). Input material: blood. CDR3 DNA: TGTGCCAGCAGTTACGGGGGGTCTAATTCACCCCTCCACTTT. Residues: CASSYGGSNSPLHF.